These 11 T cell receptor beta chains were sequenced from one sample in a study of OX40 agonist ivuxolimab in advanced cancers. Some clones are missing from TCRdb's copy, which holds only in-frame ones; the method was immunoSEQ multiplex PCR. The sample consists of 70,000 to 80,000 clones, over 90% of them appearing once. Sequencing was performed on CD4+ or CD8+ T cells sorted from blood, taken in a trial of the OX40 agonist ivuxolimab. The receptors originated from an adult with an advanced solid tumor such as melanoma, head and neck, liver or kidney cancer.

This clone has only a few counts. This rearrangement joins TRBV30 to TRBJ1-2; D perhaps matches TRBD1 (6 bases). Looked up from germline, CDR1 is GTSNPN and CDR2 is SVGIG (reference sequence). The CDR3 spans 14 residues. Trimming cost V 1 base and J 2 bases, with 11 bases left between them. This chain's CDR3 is CAWSDSGTNYGYTF. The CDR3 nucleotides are TGTGCCTGGAGTGATAGCGGGACAAACTATGGCTACACCTTC.

CDR3 DNA: TGTGCCAGTAGACTAGCGGGCCCTTCCTACAATGAGCAGTTCTTC. This gives the protein CASRLAGPSYNEQFF. The chain has TRBV19 and TRBJ2-1, with 9 bases identical to TRBD2. With 6 bases clipped from V and 1 base from J, the junction kept 4 bases outside the gene matches. Germline V CDR1 and CDR2: LNHDA, SQIVND (reference sequence). The CDR3 length is 15 residues.

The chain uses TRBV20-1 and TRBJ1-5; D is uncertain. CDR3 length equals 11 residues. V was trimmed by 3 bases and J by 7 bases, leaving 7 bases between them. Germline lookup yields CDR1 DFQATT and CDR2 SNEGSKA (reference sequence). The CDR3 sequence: CSARGIQPQHF. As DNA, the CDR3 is TGCAGTGCTAGGGGGATACAGCCCCAGCATTTT.

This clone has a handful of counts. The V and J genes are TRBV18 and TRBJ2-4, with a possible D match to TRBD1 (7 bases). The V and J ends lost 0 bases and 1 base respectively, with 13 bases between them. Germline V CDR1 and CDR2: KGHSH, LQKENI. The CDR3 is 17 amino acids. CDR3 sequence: CASSPPEGAVAKNIQYF. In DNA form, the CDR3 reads TGTGCCAGCTCACCACCGGAGGGGGCAGTTGCCAAAAACATTCAGTACTTC.

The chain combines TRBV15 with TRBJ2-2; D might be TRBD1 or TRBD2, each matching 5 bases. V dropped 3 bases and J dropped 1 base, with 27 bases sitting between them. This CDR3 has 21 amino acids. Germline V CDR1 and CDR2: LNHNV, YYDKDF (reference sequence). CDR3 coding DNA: TGTGCCACCAGCAGCCCCTACAGCCTCAGCCAGGGAGATGTGAACACCGGGGAGCTGTTTTTT. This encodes CATSSPYSLSQGDVNTGELFF.

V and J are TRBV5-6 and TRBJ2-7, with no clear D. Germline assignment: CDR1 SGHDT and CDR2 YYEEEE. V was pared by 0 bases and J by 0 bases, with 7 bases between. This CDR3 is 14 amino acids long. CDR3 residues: CASSLGILSYEQYF. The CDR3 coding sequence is TGTGCCAGCAGCTTGGGAATACTCTCCTACGAGCAGTACTTC.

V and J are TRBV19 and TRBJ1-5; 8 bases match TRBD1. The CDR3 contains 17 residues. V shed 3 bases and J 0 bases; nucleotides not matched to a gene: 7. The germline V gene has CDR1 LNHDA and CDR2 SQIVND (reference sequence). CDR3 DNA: TGTGCCAGTAGTATGCAGGGGGCTCAATATAGCAATCAGCCCCAGCATTTT. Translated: CASSMQGAQYSNQPQHF.

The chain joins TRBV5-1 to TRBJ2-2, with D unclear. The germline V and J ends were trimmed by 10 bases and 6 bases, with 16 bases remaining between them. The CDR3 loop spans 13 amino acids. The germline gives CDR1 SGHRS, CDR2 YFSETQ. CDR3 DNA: TGCGCCTGCTCTTTGGTGGGCGCCGGGGAGCTGTTTTTT. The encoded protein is CACSLVGAGELFF.

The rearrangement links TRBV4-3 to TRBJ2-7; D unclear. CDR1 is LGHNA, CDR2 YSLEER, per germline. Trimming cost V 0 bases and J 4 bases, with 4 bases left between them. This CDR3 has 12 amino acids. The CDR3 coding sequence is TGCGCCAGCAGCCAAGATGGGTACGAGCAGTACTTC. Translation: CASSQDGYEQYF.

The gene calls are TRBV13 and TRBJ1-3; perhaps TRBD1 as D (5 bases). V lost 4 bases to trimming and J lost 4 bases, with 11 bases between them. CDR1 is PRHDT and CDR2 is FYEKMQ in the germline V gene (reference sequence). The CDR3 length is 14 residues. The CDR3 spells CASSYQGPGNTIYF. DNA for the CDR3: TGTGCCAGCAGCTACCAGGGTCCCGGAAACACCATATATTTT.

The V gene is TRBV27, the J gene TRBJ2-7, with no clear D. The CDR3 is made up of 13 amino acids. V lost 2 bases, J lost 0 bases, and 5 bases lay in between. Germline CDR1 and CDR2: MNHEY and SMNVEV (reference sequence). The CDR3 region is CASSLQVSYEQYF. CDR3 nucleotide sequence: TGTGCCAGCAGTTTACAGGTCTCCTACGAGCAGTACTTC.